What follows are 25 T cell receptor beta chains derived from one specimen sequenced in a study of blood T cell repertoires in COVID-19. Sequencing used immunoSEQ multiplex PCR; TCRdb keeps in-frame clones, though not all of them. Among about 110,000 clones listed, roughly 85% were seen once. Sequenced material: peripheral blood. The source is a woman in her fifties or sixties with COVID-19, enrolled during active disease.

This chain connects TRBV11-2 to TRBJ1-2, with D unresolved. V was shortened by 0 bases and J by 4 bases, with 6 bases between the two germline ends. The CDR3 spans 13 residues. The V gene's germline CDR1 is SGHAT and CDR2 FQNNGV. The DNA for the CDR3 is TGTGCCAGCAGCTTAGAAATATCCTATGGCTACACCTTC. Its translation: CASSLEISYGYTF.

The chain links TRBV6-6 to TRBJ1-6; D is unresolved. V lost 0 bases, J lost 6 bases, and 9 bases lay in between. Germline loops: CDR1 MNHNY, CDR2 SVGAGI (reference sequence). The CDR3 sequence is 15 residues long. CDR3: CASSYSSEGNSPLHF. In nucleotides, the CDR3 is TGTGCCAGCAGTTACTCGAGCGAGGGTAATTCACCCCTCCACTTT.

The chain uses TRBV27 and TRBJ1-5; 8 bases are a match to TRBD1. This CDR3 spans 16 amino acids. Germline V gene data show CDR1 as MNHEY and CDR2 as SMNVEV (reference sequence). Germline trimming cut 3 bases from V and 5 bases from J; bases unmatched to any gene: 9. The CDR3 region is CASSFPDRGFHQPQHF. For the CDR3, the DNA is TGTGCCAGCAGTTTCCCCGACAGGGGTTTTCATCAGCCCCAGCATTTT.

CDR3 nucleotide sequence: TGTGCCAGTAGTATAGAGAAAGGGGGACCGGACACTGAAGCTTTCTTT. This codes for CASSIEKGGPDTEAFF. This chain joins TRBV19 and TRBJ1-1; tentatively, D is TRBD1 (6 bases). The CDR3 loop spans 16 amino acids. Trimming cost V 0 bases and J 3 bases, with 14 bases left between them. Germline-derived CDR1 and CDR2 are LNHDA and SQIVND (reference sequence).

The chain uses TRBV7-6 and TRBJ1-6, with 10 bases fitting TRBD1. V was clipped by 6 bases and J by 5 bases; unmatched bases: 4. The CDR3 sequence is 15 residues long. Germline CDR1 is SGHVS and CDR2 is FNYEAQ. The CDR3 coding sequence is TGTGCCAGCAGACACGGGACAGGGGATAATTCACCCCTCCACTTT. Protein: CASRHGTGDNSPLHF.

The CDR3 sequence is CASSLGQRWTYNEQFF. The CDR3 nucleotides read TGTGCCAGCAGCTTAGGACAGCGCTGGACGTACAATGAGCAGTTCTTC. The rearrangement uses TRBV11-2 and TRBJ2-1; D is possibly TRBD1 (5 bases). Trimming cost V 1 base and J 4 bases, with 14 bases left between them. This CDR3 has 16 amino acids. The germline gives CDR1 SGHAT, CDR2 FQNNGV. Complete variable domain (other parts from reference TRBV11-2 and TRBJ2-1): EAGVAQSPRYKIIEKRQSVAFWCNPISGHATLYWYQQILGQGPKLLIQFQNNGVVDDSQLPKDRFSAERLKGVDSTLKIQPAKLEDSAVYLCASSLGQRWTYNEQFFGPGTRLTVL.

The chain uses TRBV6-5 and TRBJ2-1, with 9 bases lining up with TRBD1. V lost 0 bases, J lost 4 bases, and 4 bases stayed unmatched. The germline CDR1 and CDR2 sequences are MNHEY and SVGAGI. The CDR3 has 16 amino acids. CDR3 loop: CASSYSAGTGYNEQFF. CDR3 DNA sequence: TGTGCCAGCAGTTACTCGGCCGGGACAGGGTACAATGAGCAGTTCTTC.

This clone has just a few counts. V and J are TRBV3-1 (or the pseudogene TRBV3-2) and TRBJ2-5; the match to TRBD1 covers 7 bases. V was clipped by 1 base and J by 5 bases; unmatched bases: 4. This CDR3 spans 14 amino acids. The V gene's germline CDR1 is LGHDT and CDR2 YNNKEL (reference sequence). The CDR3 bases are TGTGCCAGCAGCCAAGGAGGGGGCACGGAGACCCAGTACTTC. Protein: CASSQGGGTETQYF.

CDR3 DNA: TGTGCCAGCAGTCCGAACGGGTGGACTGAAGCTTTCTTT. It is translated as CASSPNGWTEAFF. The chain carries TRBV27 and TRBJ1-1, with D uncertain. This CDR3 has 13 amino acids. Germline CDR1 is MNHEY and CDR2 is SMNVEV (reference sequence). Trimming took off 5 bases at V and 5 bases at J, with 12 bases between the two ends.

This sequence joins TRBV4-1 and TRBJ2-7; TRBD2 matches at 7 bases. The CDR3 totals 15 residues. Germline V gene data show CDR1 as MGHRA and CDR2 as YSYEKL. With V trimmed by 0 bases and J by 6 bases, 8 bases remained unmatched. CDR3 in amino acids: CASSQERGFEFEQYF. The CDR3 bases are TGCGCCAGCAGCCAAGAGCGGGGGTTCGAATTCGAGCAGTACTTC.

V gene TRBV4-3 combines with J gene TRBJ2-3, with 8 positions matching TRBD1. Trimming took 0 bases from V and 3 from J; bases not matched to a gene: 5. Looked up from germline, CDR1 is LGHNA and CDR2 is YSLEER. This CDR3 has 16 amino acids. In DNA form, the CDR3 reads TGCGCCAGCAGCCAAGATGGTCACAGGGGGACAGATACGCAGTATTTT. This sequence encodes CASSQDGHRGTDTQYF.

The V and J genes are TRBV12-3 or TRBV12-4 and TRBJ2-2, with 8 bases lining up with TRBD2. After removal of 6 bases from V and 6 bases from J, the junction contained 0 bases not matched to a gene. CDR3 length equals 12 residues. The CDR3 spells CASRGLAGELFF. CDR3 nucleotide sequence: TGTGCCAGCAGGGGACTAGCCGGGGAGCTGTTTTTT.

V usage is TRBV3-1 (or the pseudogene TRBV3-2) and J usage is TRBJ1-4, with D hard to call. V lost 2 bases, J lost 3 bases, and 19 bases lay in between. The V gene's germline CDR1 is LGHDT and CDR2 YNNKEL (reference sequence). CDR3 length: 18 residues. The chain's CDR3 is CASSQLNGEGAANEKLFF. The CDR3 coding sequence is TGTGCCAGCAGCCAACTCAACGGTGAGGGAGCTGCTAATGAAAAACTGTTTTTT.

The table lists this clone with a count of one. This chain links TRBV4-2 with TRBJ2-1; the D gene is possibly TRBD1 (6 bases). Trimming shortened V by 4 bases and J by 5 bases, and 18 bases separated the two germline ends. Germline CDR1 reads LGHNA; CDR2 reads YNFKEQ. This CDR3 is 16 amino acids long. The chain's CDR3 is CASSLWDTENHNEQFF. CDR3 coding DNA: TGTGCCAGCAGCCTATGGGACACCGAAAACCACAATGAGCAGTTCTTC.

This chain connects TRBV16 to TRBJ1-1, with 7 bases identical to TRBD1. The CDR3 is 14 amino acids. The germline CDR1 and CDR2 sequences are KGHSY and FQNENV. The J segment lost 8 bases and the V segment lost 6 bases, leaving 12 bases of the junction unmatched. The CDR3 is CASRRDSPSLEAFF. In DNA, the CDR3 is TGTGCCAGCAGACGGGACAGCCCTTCTCTGGAAGCTTTCTTT. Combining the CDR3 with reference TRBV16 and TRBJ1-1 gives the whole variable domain GEEVAQTPKHLVRGEGQKAKLYCAPIKGHSYVFWYQQVLKNEFKFLISFQNENVFDETGMPKERFSAKCLPNSPCSLEIQATKLEDSAVYFCASRRDSPSLEAFFGQGTRLTVV.

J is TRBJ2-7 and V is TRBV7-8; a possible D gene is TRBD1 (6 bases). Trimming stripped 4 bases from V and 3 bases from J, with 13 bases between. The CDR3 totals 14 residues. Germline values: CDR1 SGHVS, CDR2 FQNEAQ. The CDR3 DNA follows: TGTGCCAGCAGCTCAAACAGGGAACTCTACGAGCAGTACTTC. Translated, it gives CASSSNRELYEQYF.

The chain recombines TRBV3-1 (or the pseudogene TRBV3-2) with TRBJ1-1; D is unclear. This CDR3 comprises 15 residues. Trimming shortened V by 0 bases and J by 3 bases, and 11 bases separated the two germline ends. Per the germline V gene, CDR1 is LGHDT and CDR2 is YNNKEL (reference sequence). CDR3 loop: CASSQDSAGYTEAFF. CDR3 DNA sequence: TGTGCCAGCAGCCAAGATTCGGCAGGATACACTGAAGCTTTCTTT.

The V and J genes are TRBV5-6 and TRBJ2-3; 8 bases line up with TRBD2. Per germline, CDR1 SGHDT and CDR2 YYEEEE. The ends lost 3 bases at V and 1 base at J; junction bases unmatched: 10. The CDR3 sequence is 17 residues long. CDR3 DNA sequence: TGTGCCAGCAGCTCTCGTCGGGGGGGCGACGGCACAGATACGCAGTATTTT. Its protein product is CASSSRRGGDGTDTQYF.

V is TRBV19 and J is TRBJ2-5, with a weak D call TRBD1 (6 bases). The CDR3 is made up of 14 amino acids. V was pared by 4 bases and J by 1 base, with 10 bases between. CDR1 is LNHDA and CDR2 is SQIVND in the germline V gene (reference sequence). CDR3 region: CASSTWDIQETQYF. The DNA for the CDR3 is TGTGCCAGTAGTACCTGGGACATCCAAGAGACCCAGTACTTC.

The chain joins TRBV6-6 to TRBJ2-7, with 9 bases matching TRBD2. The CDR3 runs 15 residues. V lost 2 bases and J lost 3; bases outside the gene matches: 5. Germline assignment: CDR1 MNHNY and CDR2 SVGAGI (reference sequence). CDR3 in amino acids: CASSYGAGGYYEQYF. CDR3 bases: TGTGCCAGCAGTTACGGAGCGGGGGGCTACTACGAGCAGTACTTC.

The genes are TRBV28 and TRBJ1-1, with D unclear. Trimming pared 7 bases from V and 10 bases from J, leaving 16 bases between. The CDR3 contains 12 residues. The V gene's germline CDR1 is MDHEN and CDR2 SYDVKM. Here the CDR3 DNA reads TGTGCCAGCAAGTATGAGGGTGAGGGAGCTTTCTTT. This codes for CASKYEGEGAFF. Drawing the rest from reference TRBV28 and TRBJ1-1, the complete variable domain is DVKVTQSSRYLVKRTGEKVFLECVQDMDHENMFWYRQDPGLGLRLIYFSYDVKMKEKGDIPEGYSVSREKKERFSLILESASTNQTSMYLCASKYEGEGAFFGQGTRLTVV.

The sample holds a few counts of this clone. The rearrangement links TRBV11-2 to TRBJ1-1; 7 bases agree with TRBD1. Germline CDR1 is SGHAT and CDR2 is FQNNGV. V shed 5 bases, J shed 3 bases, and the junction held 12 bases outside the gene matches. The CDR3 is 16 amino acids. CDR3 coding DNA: TGTGCCAGCAGCCAGACCCTCACAGGGGAGGACACTGAAGCTTTCTTT. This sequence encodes CASSQTLTGEDTEAFF.

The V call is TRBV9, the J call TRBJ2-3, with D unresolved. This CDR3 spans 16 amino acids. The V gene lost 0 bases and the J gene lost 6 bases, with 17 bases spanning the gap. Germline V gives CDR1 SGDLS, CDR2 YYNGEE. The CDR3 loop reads CASSVDPSGRSDTQYF. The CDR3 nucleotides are TGTGCCAGCAGCGTAGACCCCTCCGGTCGGAGTGATACGCAGTATTTT.

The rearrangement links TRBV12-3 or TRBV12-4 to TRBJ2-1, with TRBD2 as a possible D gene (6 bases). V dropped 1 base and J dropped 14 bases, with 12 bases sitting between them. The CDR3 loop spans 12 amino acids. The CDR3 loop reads CASSLGRGAEFF. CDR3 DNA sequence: TGTGCCAGCAGTTTAGGGAGGGGCGCAGAGTTCTTC.

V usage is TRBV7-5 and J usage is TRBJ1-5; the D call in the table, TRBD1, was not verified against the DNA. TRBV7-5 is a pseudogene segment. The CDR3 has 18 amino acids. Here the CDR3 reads CARSLAGDRADSNQPQHF. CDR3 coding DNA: TGTGCCAGAAGCTTAGCAGGGGACAGGGCTGATAGCAATCAGCCCCAGCATTTT.